This T cell receptor (beta chain) was retrieved from a study of blood T cell repertoires in COVID-19. Study overall: The United States, Italy and Spain provided the acute and convalescent COVID-19 samples. The cDNA or gDNA used as material had been derived from T cells, B-cell-depleted T cells, or PBMCs.

Per the original data handling: Amplified reference gene primers provided the basis for estimating nucleated cell counts. TCRdb's table, derived via immunoSEQ multiplex PCR, lists solely in-frame clones and lacks some. V and J calls and clone size are as listed in that table; D and trimming were resolved from the DNA. Of 95,000 to 110,000 clones in the sample, just over 85% were seen once. Sequencing used peripheral blood. The TCR was taken from a human donor in a cohort sampled during active COVID-19.

The CDR3 protein is CASSPGIFDSPLHF. CDR3 in DNA: TGCGCCAGCAGCCCAGGGATTTTCGATTCACCCCTCCACTTT. The chain couples TRBV4-1 to TRBJ1-6; tentative D call: TRBD1 (5 bases). The ends were cut back, 4 bases at V and 8 bases at J, with 12 bases in the middle. This CDR3 is built from 14 residues. Germline V gives CDR1 MGHRA, CDR2 YSYEKL.